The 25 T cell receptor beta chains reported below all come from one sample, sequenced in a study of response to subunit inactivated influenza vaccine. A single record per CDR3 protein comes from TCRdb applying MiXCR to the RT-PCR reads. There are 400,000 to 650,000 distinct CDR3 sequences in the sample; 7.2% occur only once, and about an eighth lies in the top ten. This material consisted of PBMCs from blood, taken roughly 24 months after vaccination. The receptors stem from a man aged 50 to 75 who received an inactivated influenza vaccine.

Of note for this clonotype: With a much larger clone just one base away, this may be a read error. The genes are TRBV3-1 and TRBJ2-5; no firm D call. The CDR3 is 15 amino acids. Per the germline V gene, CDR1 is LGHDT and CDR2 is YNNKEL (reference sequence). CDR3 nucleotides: TGTGCCAGCGGCCAAGAGGCGCGAGCCCAAGAGACCCAGTACTTC. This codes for CASGQEARAQETQYF.

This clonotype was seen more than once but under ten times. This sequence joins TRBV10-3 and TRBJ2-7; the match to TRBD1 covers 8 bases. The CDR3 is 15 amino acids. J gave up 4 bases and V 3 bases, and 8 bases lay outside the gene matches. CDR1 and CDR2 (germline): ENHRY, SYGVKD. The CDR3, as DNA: TGTGCCATCAGTGAAACCGGGACAGGACCTTACGAGCAGTACTTC. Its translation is CAISETGTGPYEQYF.

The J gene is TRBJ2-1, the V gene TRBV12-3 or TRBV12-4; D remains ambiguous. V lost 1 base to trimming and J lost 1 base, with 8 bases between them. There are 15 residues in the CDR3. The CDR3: CASSLDRWSYNEQFF. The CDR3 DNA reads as TGTGCCAGCAGTTTAGACAGATGGTCCTACAATGAGCAGTTCTTC.

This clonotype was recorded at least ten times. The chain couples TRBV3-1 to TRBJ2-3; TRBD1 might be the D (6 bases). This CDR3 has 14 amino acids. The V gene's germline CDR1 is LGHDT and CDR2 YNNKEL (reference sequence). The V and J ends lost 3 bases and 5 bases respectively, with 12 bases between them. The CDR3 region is CASSHFGQLDTQYF. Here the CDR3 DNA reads TGTGCCAGCAGCCATTTTGGACAGTTAGATACGCAGTATTTT.

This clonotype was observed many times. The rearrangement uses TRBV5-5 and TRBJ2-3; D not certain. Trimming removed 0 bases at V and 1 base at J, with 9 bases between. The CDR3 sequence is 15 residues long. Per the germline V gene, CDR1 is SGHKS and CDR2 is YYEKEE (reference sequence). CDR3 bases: TGTGCCAGCAGCTTGGTGCAGATTGGCACAGATACGCAGTATTTT. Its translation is CASSLVQIGTDTQYF.

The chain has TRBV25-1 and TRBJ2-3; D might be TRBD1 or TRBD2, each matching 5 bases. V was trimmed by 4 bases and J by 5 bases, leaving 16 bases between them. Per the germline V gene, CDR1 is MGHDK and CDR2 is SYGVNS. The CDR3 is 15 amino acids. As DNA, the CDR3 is TGTGCCAGCAGTGCACGCCGGGACCACCTAGATACGCAGTATTTT. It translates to CASSARRDHLDTQYF.

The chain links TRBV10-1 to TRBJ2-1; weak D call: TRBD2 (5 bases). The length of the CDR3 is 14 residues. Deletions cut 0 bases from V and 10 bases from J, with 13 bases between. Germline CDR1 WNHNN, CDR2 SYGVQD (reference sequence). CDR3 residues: CASSESGASTEQFF. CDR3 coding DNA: TGCGCCAGCAGTGAGTCGGGAGCATCCACGGAGCAGTTCTTC.

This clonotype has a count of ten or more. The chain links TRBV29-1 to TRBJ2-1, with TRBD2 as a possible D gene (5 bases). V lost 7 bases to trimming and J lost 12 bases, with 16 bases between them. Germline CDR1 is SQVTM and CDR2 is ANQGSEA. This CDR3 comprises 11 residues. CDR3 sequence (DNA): TGCAGCGCTGCAGGACTTCTAGCGCAGTTCTTC. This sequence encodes CSAAGLLAQFF.

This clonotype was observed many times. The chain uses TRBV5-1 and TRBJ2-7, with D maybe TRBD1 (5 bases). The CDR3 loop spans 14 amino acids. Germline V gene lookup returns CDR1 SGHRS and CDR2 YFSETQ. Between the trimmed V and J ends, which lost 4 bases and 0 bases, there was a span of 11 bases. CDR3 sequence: CASSPGQDSYEQYF. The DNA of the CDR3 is TGCGCCAGCAGCCCAGGACAAGACTCCTACGAGCAGTACTTC.

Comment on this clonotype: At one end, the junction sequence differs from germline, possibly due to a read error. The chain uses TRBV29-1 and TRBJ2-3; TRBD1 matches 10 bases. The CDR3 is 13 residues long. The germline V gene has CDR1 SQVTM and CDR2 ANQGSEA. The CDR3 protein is CSVATGGTDTQYF. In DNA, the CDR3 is TGCAGCGTTGCGACAGGGGGCACCGATACGCAGTATTTT.

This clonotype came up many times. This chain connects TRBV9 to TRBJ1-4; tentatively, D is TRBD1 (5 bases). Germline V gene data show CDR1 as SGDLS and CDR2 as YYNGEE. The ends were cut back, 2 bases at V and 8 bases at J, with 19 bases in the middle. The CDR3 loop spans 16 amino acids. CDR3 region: CASSVSARAGGEKLFF. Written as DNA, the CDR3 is TGTGCCAGCAGCGTGAGTGCCAGGGCGGGAGGGGAAAAACTGTTTTTT.

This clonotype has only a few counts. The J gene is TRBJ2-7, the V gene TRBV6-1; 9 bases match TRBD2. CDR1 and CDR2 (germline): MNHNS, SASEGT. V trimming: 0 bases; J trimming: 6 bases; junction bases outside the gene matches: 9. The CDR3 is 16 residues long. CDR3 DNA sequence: TGTGCCAGCAGTGAAGCTCTAGCGGGACAGCTGGGCGAGCAGTACTTC. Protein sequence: CASSEALAGQLGEQYF.

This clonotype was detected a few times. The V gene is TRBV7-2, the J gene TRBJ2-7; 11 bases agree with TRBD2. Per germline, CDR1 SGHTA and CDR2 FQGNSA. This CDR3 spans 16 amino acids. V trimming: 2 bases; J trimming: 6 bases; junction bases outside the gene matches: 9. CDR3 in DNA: TGTGCCAGCAGCTTAACACTAGCGGGAGCCACCTCCGAGCAGTACTTC. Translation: CASSLTLAGATSEQYF.

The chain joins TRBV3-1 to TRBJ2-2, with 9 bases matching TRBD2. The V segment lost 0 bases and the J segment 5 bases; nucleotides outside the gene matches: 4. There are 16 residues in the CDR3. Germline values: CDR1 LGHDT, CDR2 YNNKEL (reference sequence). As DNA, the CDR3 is TGTGCCAGCAGCCAAGATAGCGGGAGTTGGACCGGGGAGCTGTTTTTT. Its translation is CASSQDSGSWTGELFF.

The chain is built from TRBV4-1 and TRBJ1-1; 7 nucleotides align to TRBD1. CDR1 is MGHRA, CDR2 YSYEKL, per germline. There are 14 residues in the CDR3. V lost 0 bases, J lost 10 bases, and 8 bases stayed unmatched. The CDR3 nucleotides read TGCGCCAGCAGCCAAGAAGTCGGGTGGACAGGAGCTTTCTTT. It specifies CASSQEVGWTGAFF.

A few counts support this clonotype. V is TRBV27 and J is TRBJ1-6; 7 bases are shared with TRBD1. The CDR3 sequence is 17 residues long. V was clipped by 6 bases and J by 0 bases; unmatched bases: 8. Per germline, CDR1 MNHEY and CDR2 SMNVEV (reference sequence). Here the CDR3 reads CASRIGQASSYNSPLHF. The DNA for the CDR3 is TGTGCCAGCAGAATCGGACAGGCGAGCTCCTATAATTCACCCCTCCACTTT.

Here the CDR3 reads CASSQDRSSGVGDTQYF. The CDR3 DNA sequence: TGCGCCAGCAGCCAAGATCGATCTAGCGGGGTAGGAGATACGCAGTATTTT. The gene calls are TRBV4-3 and TRBJ2-3, with 9 bases identical to TRBD2. There are 17 residues in the CDR3. In germline, CDR1 is LGHNA, CDR2 YSLEER. After removal of 0 bases from V and 5 bases from J, the junction contained 9 bases not matched to a gene.

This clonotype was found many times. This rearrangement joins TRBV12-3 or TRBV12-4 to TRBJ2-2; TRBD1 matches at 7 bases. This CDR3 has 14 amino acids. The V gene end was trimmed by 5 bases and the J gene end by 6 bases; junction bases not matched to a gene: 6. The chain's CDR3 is CASSRDRDAGELFF. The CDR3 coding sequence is TGTGCCAGCAGTCGCGACAGGGATGCCGGGGAGCTGTTTTTT.

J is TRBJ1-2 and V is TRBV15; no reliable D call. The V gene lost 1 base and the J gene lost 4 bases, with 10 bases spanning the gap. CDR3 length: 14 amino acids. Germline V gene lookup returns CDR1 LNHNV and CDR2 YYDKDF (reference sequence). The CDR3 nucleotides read TGTGCCACCAGCAGAGGTGGCCGGACCTATGGCTACACCTTC. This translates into CATSRGGRTYGYTF. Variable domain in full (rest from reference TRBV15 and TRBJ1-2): DAMVIQNPRYQVTQFGKPVTLSCSQTLNHNVMYWYQQKSSQAPKLLFHYYDKDFNNEADTPDNFQSRRPNTSFCFLDIRSPGLGDTAMYLCATSRGGRTYGYTFGSGTRLTVV.

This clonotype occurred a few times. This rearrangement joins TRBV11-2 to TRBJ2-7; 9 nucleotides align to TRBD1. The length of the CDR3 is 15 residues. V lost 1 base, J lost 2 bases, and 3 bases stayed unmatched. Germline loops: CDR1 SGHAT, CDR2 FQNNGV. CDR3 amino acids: CASSLGTGAAYEQYF. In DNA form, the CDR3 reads TGTGCCAGCAGCTTAGGGACAGGGGCTGCCTACGAGCAGTACTTC. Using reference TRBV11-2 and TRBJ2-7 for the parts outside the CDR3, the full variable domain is EAGVAQSPRYKIIEKRQSVAFWCNPISGHATLYWYQQILGQGPKLLIQFQNNGVVDDSQLPKDRFSAERLKGVDSTLKIQPAKLEDSAVYLCASSLGTGAAYEQYFGPGTRLTVT.

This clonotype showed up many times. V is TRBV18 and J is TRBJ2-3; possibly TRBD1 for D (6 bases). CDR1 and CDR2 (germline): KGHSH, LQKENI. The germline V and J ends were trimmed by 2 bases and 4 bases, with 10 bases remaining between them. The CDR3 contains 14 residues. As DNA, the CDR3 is TGTGCCAGCTCACCAGACAGGCTCCCAGATACGCAGTATTTT. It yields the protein CASSPDRLPDTQYF.

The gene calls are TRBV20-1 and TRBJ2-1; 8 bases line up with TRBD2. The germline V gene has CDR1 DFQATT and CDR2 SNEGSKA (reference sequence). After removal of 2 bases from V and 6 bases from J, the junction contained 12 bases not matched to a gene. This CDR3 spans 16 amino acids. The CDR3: CSARPPIAGFSNEQFF. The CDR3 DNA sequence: TGCAGTGCTAGACCACCGATAGCGGGATTCAGCAATGAGCAGTTCTTC.

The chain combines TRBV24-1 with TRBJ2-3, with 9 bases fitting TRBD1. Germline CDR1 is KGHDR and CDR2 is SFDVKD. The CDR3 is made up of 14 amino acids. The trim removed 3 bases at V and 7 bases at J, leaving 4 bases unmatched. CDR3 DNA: TGTGCCACCAGTGATCGGACAGGGGAGAATACGCAGTATTTT. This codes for CATSDRTGENTQYF.

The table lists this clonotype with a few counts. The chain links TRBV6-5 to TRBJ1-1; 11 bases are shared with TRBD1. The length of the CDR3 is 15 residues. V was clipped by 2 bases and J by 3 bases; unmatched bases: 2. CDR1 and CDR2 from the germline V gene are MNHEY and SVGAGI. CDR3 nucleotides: TGTGCCAGCAGTTACAGGACAGGGGGCTACACTGAAGCTTTCTTT. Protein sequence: CASSYRTGGYTEAFF.

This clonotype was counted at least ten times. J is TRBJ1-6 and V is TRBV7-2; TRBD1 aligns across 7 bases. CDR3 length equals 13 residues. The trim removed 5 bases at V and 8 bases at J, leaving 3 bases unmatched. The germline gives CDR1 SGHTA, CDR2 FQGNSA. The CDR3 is CASSRGPDSPLHF. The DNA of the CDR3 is TGTGCCAGCAGCAGGGGGCCGGATTCACCCCTCCACTTT.